Listed here are 30 T cell receptor beta chains from one sample, sequenced in a study of blood T cell repertoires in COVID-19. Here immunoSEQ multiplex PCR was the method, and the copy in TCRdb shows in-frame clones only, minus some. In the table there are 95,000 to 110,000 clones, around four fifths of which are singletons. The sample comprised peripheral blood. The receptors were gathered from a man in his sixties or seventies with acute or convalescent COVID-19.

V and J are TRBV18 and TRBJ2-2, with 8 bases matching TRBD2. Germline CDR1 KGHSH, CDR2 LQKENI. The V gene end was trimmed by 4 bases and the J gene end by 4 bases; junction bases not matched to a gene: 8. The CDR3 extends over 16 amino acids. This CDR3 reads CASSRTPGGSTGELFF. In nucleotides, the CDR3 is TGTGCCAGCTCACGAACTCCGGGAGGGAGCACCGGGGAGCTGTTTTTT.

The chain links TRBV18 to TRBJ2-3; D is perhaps TRBD2 (5 bases). Looked up from germline, CDR1 is KGHSH and CDR2 is LQKENI. The CDR3 loop spans 14 amino acids. V was cut by 3 bases and J by 10 bases, with 17 bases left in between. The CDR3 loop is CASSPVARAYPQYF. CDR3 DNA sequence: TGTGCCAGCTCACCGGTGGCGCGGGCTTATCCGCAGTATTTT.

The CDR3 loop reads CATRPGTGGNTIYF. The CDR3 region has the DNA TGTGCCACCCGTCCCGGGACAGGGGGTAACACCATATATTTT. The chain uses TRBV10-3 and TRBJ1-3; 11 bases fit TRBD1. Germline V gene sequence: CDR1 ENHRY, CDR2 SYGVKD. There are 14 residues in the CDR3. Trimming cost V 10 bases and J 7 bases; bases outside gene matches: 9.

J is TRBJ1-2 and V is TRBV6-1, with no clear D. CDR3 length equals 13 residues. CDR1 is MNHNS and CDR2 is SASEGT in the germline V gene. V lost 1 base to trimming and J lost 5 bases, with 8 bases between them. In DNA, the CDR3 is TGTGCCAGCAGTGAAGTGGCAGAATATGGCTACACCTTC. It specifies CASSEVAEYGYTF.

This chain's CDR3 is CASSPRTVGSGANVLTF. Here the CDR3 DNA reads TGTGCCAGCAGCCCCCGGACAGTCGGCTCTGGGGCCAACGTCCTGACTTTC. The chain is built from TRBV3-1 (or the pseudogene TRBV3-2) and TRBJ2-6, with D possibly being TRBD1 (6 bases). Deletions cut 4 bases from V and 0 bases from J, with 13 bases between. There are 17 residues in the CDR3. Germline CDR1 is LGHDT and CDR2 is YNNKEL (reference sequence).

The chain carries TRBV6-2 or TRBV6-3 and TRBJ1-4, with TRBD1 matching over 7 bases. The CDR3 runs 17 residues. Looked up from germline, CDR1 is MNHEY and CDR2 is SVGEGT. V gave up 0 bases and J gave up 0 bases; unmatched junction bases: 4. In DNA, the CDR3 is TGTGCCAGCAGTTACTCGAGCCAGGGGGCAACTAATGAAAAACTGTTTTTT. The encoded protein is CASSYSSQGATNEKLFF.

The chain combines TRBV6-1 with TRBJ1-2; a possible D gene is TRBD1 (6 bases). V was clipped by 2 bases and J by 8 bases, with 18 bases between them. CDR1 and CDR2 (germline): MNHNS, SASEGT. The CDR3 consists of 15 residues. CDR3 residues: CASSERGRQAGGYTF. The CDR3 DNA is TGTGCCAGCAGTGAAAGGGGTCGACAGGCTGGGGGCTACACCTTC.

The V and J genes are TRBV3-1 (or the pseudogene TRBV3-2) and TRBJ1-2; D gene unclear. Germline lookup yields CDR1 LGHDT and CDR2 YNNKEL (reference sequence). Between the trimmed V and J ends, which lost 1 base and 8 bases, there was a span of 11 bases. The CDR3 has 13 amino acids. This CDR3 reads CASSQVFPPGYTF. The CDR3 bases are TGTGCCAGCAGCCAAGTGTTCCCCCCGGGCTACACCTTC.

This chain joins TRBV19 and TRBJ2-1, with TRBD2 as a possible D gene (5 bases). The CDR3 spans 14 residues. The V gene's germline CDR1 is LNHDA and CDR2 SQIVND (reference sequence). The V gene lost 5 bases and the J gene lost 7 bases, with 15 bases spanning the gap. This chain's CDR3 is CASSAGLAHNEQFF. In DNA form, the CDR3 reads TGTGCCAGTAGTGCGGGTCTAGCCCATAATGAGCAGTTCTTC.

The chain links TRBV5-4 to TRBJ2-1, with a tentative D call TRBD2 (6 bases). The CDR3 extends over 13 amino acids. V shed 5 bases and J shed 7 bases, with 13 bases lying between them. The germline gives CDR1 SGHNT, CDR2 YYREEE (reference sequence). The CDR3 DNA is TGTGCCAGCAGGGGGGGAACAGAGAATGAGCAGTTCTTC. The encoded protein is CASRGGTENEQFF.

This chain uses TRBV6-6 with TRBJ1-2; 7 nucleotides line up with TRBD1. Trimming at V came to 8 bases and at J to 4 bases, leaving 10 bases not matched to a gene. The CDR3 contains 14 residues. The germline gives CDR1 MNHNY, CDR2 SVGAGI (reference sequence). The CDR3 reads CASLVTGRVYGYTF. The CDR3 DNA reads TGTGCCAGCTTAGTGACAGGGCGAGTCTATGGCTACACCTTC.

V usage is TRBV7-9 and J usage is TRBJ2-3, with a possible D match to TRBD2 (6 bases). CDR3 length equals 14 residues. Germline lookup yields CDR1 SEHNR and CDR2 FQNEAQ (reference sequence). V was cut by 5 bases and J by 9 bases, with 18 bases left in between. CDR3 sequence reads: CASSTHMGGETQYF. CDR3 in DNA: TGTGCCAGCAGCACCCACATGGGCGGGGAGACGCAGTATTTT.

The CDR3 loop is CASSQGPVGEKLFF. In DNA, the CDR3 is TGTGCCAGCAGCCAGGGCCCCGTCGGTGAAAAACTGTTTTTT. The chain recombines TRBV13 with TRBJ1-4, with D maybe TRBD1 (5 bases). This CDR3 spans 14 amino acids. Looked up from germline, CDR1 is PRHDT and CDR2 is FYEKMQ (reference sequence). V lost 5 bases and J 7 bases, leaving 14 bases between the germline ends.

The chain has TRBV10-2 and TRBJ2-7, with a possible D match to TRBD1 (5 bases). This CDR3 region has 15 residues. Trimming pared 5 bases from V and 3 bases from J, leaving 17 bases between. CDR1 and CDR2 (germline): WSHSY, SAAADI. CDR3 sequence (DNA): TGCGCCAGCAGTCCCCATAGCAGGGCAGGCTACGAGCAGTACTTC. Translation: CASSPHSRAGYEQYF.

This clone was recorded once. The chain has TRBV29-1 and TRBJ2-1; 11 bases map to TRBD1. V trimming: 6 bases; J trimming: 1 base; junction bases outside the gene matches: 2. This CDR3 is built from 14 residues. Germline V gene data show CDR1 as SQVTM and CDR2 as ANQGSEA. This CDR3 reads CSVRDRGSYNEQFF. The CDR3 bases are TGCAGCGTACGGGACAGGGGGTCCTACAATGAGCAGTTCTTC.

J is TRBJ2-7 and V is TRBV6-2 or TRBV6-3, with 8 bases lining up with TRBD1. Losses at the gene ends were 6 bases for V and 3 bases for J; bases not matched to a gene: 10. CDR1 and CDR2 from the germline V gene are MNHEY and SVGEGT. The CDR3 has 15 amino acids. CDR3 region: CASSPLRTGIYEQYF. Here the CDR3 DNA reads TGTGCCAGCAGCCCTCTCCGGACAGGGATCTACGAGCAGTACTTC.

This clone was detected many times. The V gene is TRBV3-1 (or the pseudogene TRBV3-2), the J gene TRBJ2-2; weak D call: TRBD2 (5 bases). The CDR3 sequence is 14 residues long. CDR1 and CDR2 from the germline V gene are LGHDT and YNNKEL (reference sequence). Trimming took off 4 bases at V and 8 bases at J, with 14 bases between the two ends. CDR3 amino acids: CASSLGKVAGELFF. The CDR3 nucleotides are TGTGCCAGCAGCCTCGGGAAGGTCGCTGGGGAGCTGTTTTTT.

In this sample, this clone turned up once. The rearrangement joins TRBV11-2 to TRBJ1-6; D is unclear. Per germline, CDR1 SGHAT and CDR2 FQNNGV. The CDR3 length is 13 residues. The V end lost 7 bases, the J end lost 4 bases, and 8 bases lay between the germline ends. DNA of the CDR3: TGTGCCAGCACTGTCGGTTATAATTCACCCCTCCACTTT. Translating gives CASTVGYNSPLHF.

This sequence joins TRBV27 and TRBJ1-5, with unresolved D. The V gene's germline CDR1 is MNHEY and CDR2 SMNVEV (reference sequence). The CDR3 is made up of 15 amino acids. The V end lost 4 bases, the J end lost 0 bases, and 10 bases lay between the germline ends. For the CDR3, the DNA is TGTGCCAGCAGTTCCATACAGAATAGCAATCAGCCCCAGCATTTT. Its translation: CASSSIQNSNQPQHF.

The genes are TRBV5-1 and TRBJ1-2, with 9 bases lining up with TRBD1. The germline gives CDR1 SGHRS, CDR2 YFSETQ. Trimming cost V 4 bases and J 8 bases; bases outside gene matches: 12. The CDR3 has 15 amino acids. CDR3 DNA sequence: TGCGCCAGCAGCAGCACACCGGGACAGGGCTACGGCTACACCTTC. It codes for CASSSTPGQGYGYTF.

This clone has only a few counts. The chain employs TRBV6-5 and TRBJ1-1; 9 nucleotides match TRBD1. The CDR3 loop spans 16 amino acids. CDR1 is MNHEY and CDR2 is SVGAGI in the germline V gene. With V trimmed by 1 base and J by 5 bases, 8 bases remained unmatched. The CDR3, as DNA: TGTGCCAGCAGTTACTGGGGGACAGGGCGGGAAACTGAAGCTTTCTTT. Protein sequence: CASSYWGTGRETEAFF.

This clone was seen many times. The chain combines TRBV6-5 with TRBJ2-5; 9 positions match TRBD1. Germline values: CDR1 MNHEY, CDR2 SVGAGI. There are 15 residues in the CDR3. V was pared by 6 bases and J by 5 bases, with 10 bases of the junction left unmatched. The CDR3 DNA reads as TGTGCCAGCAGCTGGGGGACAGGGTCTCAGGAGACCCAGTACTTC. Translating it yields CASSWGTGSQETQYF.

The chain combines TRBV6-2 or TRBV6-3 with TRBJ2-1; 15 nucleotides agree with TRBD2. The J segment lost 0 bases and the V segment lost 4 bases, leaving 7 bases of the junction unmatched. The CDR3 has 19 residues. Germline V gene lookup returns CDR1 MNHEY and CDR2 SVGEGT. The CDR3 loop reads CASSSRTSGGVGSYNEQFF. DNA for the CDR3: TGTGCCAGCAGTTCCCGGACTAGCGGGGGGGTCGGCTCCTACAATGAGCAGTTCTTC.

This clone has only a few counts. The V and J genes are TRBV10-2 and TRBJ1-2; D is possibly TRBD1 (6 bases). The length of the CDR3 is 15 residues. V was pared by 6 bases and J by 4 bases, with 18 bases between. CDR1 is WSHSY, CDR2 SAAADI, per germline. The CDR3 nucleotides read TGCGCCAGCAGAGCCCAGGACAGCTCCTTCTATGGCTACACCTTC. This gives the protein CASRAQDSSFYGYTF.

The chain couples TRBV6-6 to TRBJ2-3; D is perhaps TRBD2 (5 bases). V lost 0 bases and J lost 1, with 8 bases in between. This CDR3 is 15 amino acids long. Germline CDR1 MNHNY, CDR2 SVGAGI (reference sequence). CDR3 residues: CASSYSGSGTDTQYF. The CDR3 region has the DNA TGTGCCAGCAGTTACTCAGGTAGCGGCACAGATACGCAGTATTTT.

The chain links TRBV7-9 to TRBJ2-2; 7 bases fit TRBD1. J lost 3 bases, V lost 0 bases, and 4 bases had no gene match. The V gene's germline CDR1 is SEHNR and CDR2 FQNEAQ (reference sequence). The length of the CDR3 is 16 residues. The CDR3 sequence: CASSLASGGDTGELFF. CDR3 DNA: TGTGCCAGCAGCTTAGCTTCAGGGGGAGACACCGGGGAGCTGTTTTTT.

The J gene is TRBJ2-2, the V gene TRBV9; possibly TRBD2 for D (7 bases). The germline gives CDR1 SGDLS, CDR2 YYNGEE. The CDR3 has 15 residues. V was cut by 3 bases and J by 6 bases, with 15 bases left in between. The CDR3 nucleotides read TGTGCCAGCAGCGCCGCGGGGGCCCCGGCCGGGGAGCTGTTTTTT. It encodes CASSAAGAPAGELFF. Based on the CDR3 plus reference TRBV9 and TRBJ2-2, the full variable domain is DSGVTQTPKHLITATGQRVTLRCSPRSGDLSVYWYQQSLDQGLQFLIQYYNGEERAKGNILERFSAQQFPDLHSELNLSSLELGDSALYFCASSAAGAPAGELFFGEGSRLTVL.

The chain has TRBV5-1 and TRBJ1-2; TRBD1 might be the D (6 bases). This CDR3 has 14 residues. The germline CDR1 and CDR2 sequences are SGHRS and YFSETQ. Trimming left V 3 bases short and J 5 bases short, with 14 bases between. The CDR3 loop reads CASSSTGDTYGYTF. The CDR3 DNA follows: TGCGCCAGCAGCTCGACAGGAGATACTTATGGCTACACCTTC.

The chain links TRBV15 to TRBJ2-3; tentative D call: TRBD1 (6 bases). This CDR3 spans 15 amino acids. Trimming pared 1 base from V and 4 bases from J, leaving 12 bases between. The V gene's germline CDR1 is LNHNV and CDR2 YYDKDF (reference sequence). The CDR3 loop is CATSRVRGFADTQYF. CDR3 DNA sequence: TGTGCCACCAGCAGAGTTAGGGGGTTTGCAGATACGCAGTATTTT.

The rearrangement joins TRBV2 to TRBJ1-1; D possibly corresponds to TRBD1 (6 bases). Trimming cost V 3 bases and J 9 bases, with 20 bases left between them. Germline V gene data show CDR1 as SNHLY and CDR2 as FYNNEI. This CDR3 has 15 amino acids. CDR3 region: CASSESRQAGTQAFF. CDR3 nucleotide sequence: TGTGCCAGCAGTGAGTCCCGTCAGGCCGGGACACAAGCTTTCTTT. The variable domain in full, with the rest retrieved from reference TRBV2 and TRBJ1-1, is EPEVTQTPSHQVTQMGQEVILRCVPISNHLYFYWYRQILGQKVEFLVSFYNNEISEKSEIFDDQFSVERPDGSNFTLKIRSTKLEDSAMYFCASSESRQAGTQAFFGQGTRLTVV.